This is a list of T cell receptor beta chains from one sample in a study of T cell clonotyping in hematopoietic cell transplantation. Only in-frame clones appear in the TCRdb table, and some are missing; sequencing was by immunoSEQ multiplex PCR. The sample has 20,000 to 30,000 clones; more than 65% are singletons. The sequencing used peripheral blood mononuclear cells, collected before stem cell transplant. The receptors stem from a woman in her sixties with acute myeloid leukemia. Some clones in this sample may be carry-over from other donors' samples. Both conserved end residues are part of each CDR3. The D gene is left open where the match is weak. The size field is filled for only some rows; it gives once, few, many or a size class.

D	V	J	size	CDR3	DNA
NA	TRBV9	TRBJ2-1	NA	CASSVLAESYNEQFF	TGTGCCAGCAGCGTTCTGGCGGAATCCTACAATGAGCAGTTCTTC
NA	TRBV19	TRBJ2-2	few	CASISTGGELFF	TGTGCCAGTATCTCCACCGGCGGGGAGCTGTTTTTT
NA	TRBV7-3	TRBJ2-7	NA	CASSFSGYHEQYF	TGTGCCAGCAGCTTCTCAGGGTACCACGAGCAGTACTTC
TRBD1	TRBV7-3	TRBJ2-2	NA	CASRSTGGWTGELFF	TGTGCCAGCAGGTCGACAGGGGGCTGGACCGGGGAGCTGTTTTTT
TRBD1	TRBV19	TRBJ1-2	NA	CASSMDRGDNYGYTF	TGTGCCAGTAGTATGGACAGGGGGGATAACTATGGCTACACCTTC
TRBD1	TRBV7-6	TRBJ2-7	NA	CASSFGQGAPLHEQYF	TGTGCCAGCAGCTTCGGACAGGGGGCTCCCCTCCACGAGCAGTACTTC
NA	TRBV4-1	TRBJ1-2	once	CASGWTNGYTF	TGCGCCAGCGGATGGACAAATGGCTACACCTTC
NA	TRBV5-1	TRBJ2-2	once	CASSFNELVTGELFF	TGCGCCAGCAGCTTTAACGAGCTAGTCACCGGGGAGCTGTTTTTT
NA	TRBV5-1	TRBJ2-2	NA	CASSRYQTGELFF	TGCGCCAGCAGTCGCTATCAAACCGGGGAGCTGTTTTTT
TRBD1	TRBV7-7	TRBJ2-7	NA	CASSSGQGDHEQYF	TGTGCTAGCAGCTCGGGACAGGGCGACCACGAGCAGTACTTC
NA	TRBV6-5	TRBJ2-7	few	CASSLLQGNSYEQYF	TGTGCCAGCAGTTTGTTACAGGGAAACTCCTACGAGCAGTACTTC
TRBD1	TRBV28	TRBJ2-7	NA	CASSTGTGRYEQYF	TGTGCCAGCAGCACCGGGACAGGACGCTACGAGCAGTACTTC
NA	TRBV6-5	TRBJ1-1	NA	CASSRLNTEAFF	TGTGCCAGCAGCCGCCTGAACACTGAAGCTTTCTTT
NA	TRBV19	TRBJ1-1	few	CASIMRHMNTEAFF	TGTGCCAGTATCATGAGGCATATGAACACTGAAGCTTTCTTT
TRBD1	TRBV6-6	TRBJ2-7	once	CASSYARDRVYEQYF	TGTGCCAGCAGTTACGCCCGGGACAGGGTCTACGAGCAGTACTTC
NA	TRBV19	TRBJ1-6	NA	CASSRGGQLNNSPLHF	TGTGCCAGTAGTAGGGGTGGACAGCTTAATAATTCACCCCTCCACTTT
NA	TRBV7-2	TRBJ1-1	NA	CASSLTGVEAFF	TGTGCCAGCAGCTTAACGGGGGTTGAAGCTTTCTTT
TRBD1	TRBV29-1	TRBJ2-5	NA	CSVSNSGGGETQYF	TGCAGCGTTTCGAACTCAGGGGGCGGGGAGACCCAGTACTTC
NA	TRBV19	TRBJ2-2	NA	CASRPGLINTGELFF	TGTGCCAGTAGACCGGGACTGATCAACACCGGGGAGCTGTTTTTT
NA	TRBV20-1	TRBJ2-3	NA	CSAIFTDTQYF	TGCAGTGCCATTTTCACAGATACGCAGTATTTT
NA	TRBV7-2	TRBJ1-4	NA	CASSSVAAPNEKLFF	TGTGCCAGCAGCTCCGTTGCGGCTCCTAATGAAAAACTGTTTTTT
TRBD1	TRBV11-3	TRBJ2-7	few	CASSLEGQTYEQYF	TGTGCCAGCAGCTTAGAGGGACAGACCTACGAGCAGTACTTC
TRBD1	TRBV28	TRBJ1-2	NA	CASTFRDRGLGYTF	TGTGCCAGCACTTTCCGGGACAGGGGCCTTGGCTACACCTTC
NA	TRBV6-5	TRBJ1-2	NA	CASRSGNYGYTF	TGTGCCAGCAGGTCAGGGAACTATGGCTACACCTTC
TRBD2	TRBV4-3	TRBJ2-7	NA	CASSQGNSGGYEQYF	TGCGCCAGCAGCCAAGGGAATAGCGGGGGGTACGAGCAGTACTTC
NA	TRBV7-3	TRBJ2-1	NA	CASSLTGSGNEQFF	TGTGCCAGCAGCTTAACGGGGTCAGGGAATGAGCAGTTCTTC
TRBD1	TRBV6-5	TRBJ1-1	NA	CASSYSRGTGETEAFF	TGTGCCAGCAGTTACTCGCGCGGGACAGGGGAAACTGAAGCTTTCTTT
TRBD1	TRBV25-1	TRBJ1-6	NA	CASRGQGDSPLHF	TGTGCCAGCAGAGGACAGGGGGATTCACCCCTCCACTTT
TRBD1	TRBV5-1	TRBJ1-3	NA	CASSLQGSDGNTIYF	TGCGCCAGCAGCTTACAGGGGAGCGACGGAAACACCATATATTTT
NA	TRBV6-1	TRBJ2-5	once	CASTRGTRQETQYF	TGTGCCAGCACCCGTGGGACGAGACAAGAGACCCAGTACTTC
TRBD1	TRBV6-5	TRBJ2-3	NA	CASSYSWTGGPDTQYF	TGTGCCAGCAGTTACTCGTGGACAGGGGGCCCAGATACGCAGTATTTT
NA	TRBV27	TRBJ2-7	NA	CASSHVSRSSYEQYF	TGTGCCAGCAGCCACGTTTCCAGAAGCTCCTACGAGCAGTACTTC
TRBD2	TRBV29-1	TRBJ2-7	NA	CSVGGGKINYEQYF	TGCAGCGTTGGGGGAGGGAAGATAAACTACGAGCAGTACTTC
TRBD2	TRBV5-6	TRBJ2-7	NA	CASSRWGGSYEQYF	TGTGCCAGCAGCCGTTGGGGGGGATCCTACGAGCAGTACTTC
TRBD2	TRBV11-2	TRBJ2-5	few	CASSLIERGEGETQYF	TGTGCCAGCAGCTTAATCGAGCGGGGGGAGGGAGAGACCCAGTACTTC
NA	TRBV2	TRBJ1-2	NA	CASSETPGTYYGYTF	TGTGCCAGCAGTGAAACCCCAGGGACGTACTATGGCTACACCTTC
NA	TRBV9	TRBJ2-7	NA	CASSADWDFSYEQYF	TGTGCCAGCAGCGCAGACTGGGACTTCTCCTACGAGCAGTACTTC
TRBD1	TRBV19	TRBJ1-2	NA	CASSIDFQTGVNYGYTF	TGTGCCAGTAGTATAGATTTCCAGACAGGGGTAAACTATGGCTACACCTTC
NA	TRBV29-1	TRBJ2-7	NA	CSVALGSREQYF	TGCAGCGTTGCCCTGGGATCTCGGGAGCAGTACTTC
NA	TRBV7-6	TRBJ2-3	NA	CASSLNAWGDTQYF	TGTGCCAGCAGCTTAAACGCCTGGGGAGATACGCAGTATTTT
NA	TRBV7-2	TRBJ1-4	few	CASSVVINEKLFF	TGTGCCAGCAGCGTGGTGATTAATGAAAAACTGTTTTTT
NA	TRBV27	TRBJ1-1	NA	CASILGAPTEAFF	TGTGCCAGCATCCTCGGGGCCCCCACTGAAGCTTTCTTT
NA	TRBV28	TRBJ2-3	NA	CASSSLTGYTDTQYF	TGTGCCAGCAGTTCCTTAACAGGATACACAGATACGCAGTATTTT
NA	TRBV19	TRBJ1-2	NA	CASSKNRRYGYTF	TGTGCCAGTAGTAAGAACAGGCGCTATGGCTACACCTTC
TRBD1	TRBV11-2	TRBJ2-2	NA	CASPRDRGFGGELFF	TGTGCCAGTCCCCGGGACAGGGGATTCGGCGGGGAGCTGTTTTTT
TRBD2	TRBV6-5	TRBJ2-1	NA	CASSYSLGLASNEQFF	TGTGCCAGCAGTTACTCGCTGGGACTAGCAAGCAATGAGCAGTTCTTC
NA	TRBV7-2	TRBJ1-5	NA	CASSLTGQGIQPQHF	TGTGCCAGCAGCTTAACTGGTCAGGGAATCCAGCCCCAGCATTTT
TRBD1	TRBV29-1	TRBJ1-1	NA	CSVEGTGGTLDTEAFF	TGCAGCGTTGAAGGTACAGGGGGCACCTTGGACACTGAAGCTTTCTTT
TRBD2	TRBV5-1	TRBJ2-3	NA	CASSLPTSGGSTDTQYF	TGCGCCAGCAGCCTACCGACTAGCGGGGGTAGCACAGATACGCAGTATTTT
TRBD1	TRBV10-3	TRBJ1-2	once	CAIRRTGENYGYTF	TGTGCCATCAGGAGGACAGGGGAAAACTATGGCTACACCTTC
TRBD1	TRBV28	TRBJ2-1	NA	CASGRTGGHEQFF	TGTGCCAGTGGCAGGACAGGGGGTCATGAGCAGTTCTTC
TRBD1	TRBV7-9	TRBJ1-5	NA	CASSYGTGRTNQPQHF	TGTGCCAGCAGCTACGGGACAGGCCGAACCAATCAGCCCCAGCATTTT